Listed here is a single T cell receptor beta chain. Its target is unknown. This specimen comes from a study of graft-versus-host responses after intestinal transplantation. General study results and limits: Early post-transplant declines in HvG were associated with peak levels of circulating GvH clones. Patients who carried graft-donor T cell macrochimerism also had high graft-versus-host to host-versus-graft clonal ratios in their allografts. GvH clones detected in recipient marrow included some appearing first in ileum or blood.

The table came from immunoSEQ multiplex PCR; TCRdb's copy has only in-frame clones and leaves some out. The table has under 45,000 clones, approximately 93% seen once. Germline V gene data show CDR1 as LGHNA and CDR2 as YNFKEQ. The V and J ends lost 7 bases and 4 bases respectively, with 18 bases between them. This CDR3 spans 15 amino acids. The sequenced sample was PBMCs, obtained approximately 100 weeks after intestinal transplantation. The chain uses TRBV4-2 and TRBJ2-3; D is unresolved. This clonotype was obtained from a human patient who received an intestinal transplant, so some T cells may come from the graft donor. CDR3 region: CASTPTARLADTQYF. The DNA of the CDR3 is TGTGCCAGCACCCCGACGGCTAGACTCGCAGATACGCAGTATTTT.